These 10 T cell receptor beta chains were sequenced from one sample in a study of technical replicates of blood from a few donors. Clones were sequenced by immunoSEQ multiplex PCR, and TCRdb holds only the in-frame ones, with some missing. Of under 85,000 clones listed, about 90% are singletons. The sample was PBMCs. The receptors originated from a human donor in good health. Some clones in this sample may be carry-over from other donors' samples.

The chain links TRBV9 to TRBJ2-5, with a tentative D call TRBD2 (7 bases). The germline V gene has CDR1 SGDLS and CDR2 YYNGEE. The CDR3 is made up of 13 amino acids. The V end lost 4 bases, the J end lost 2 bases, and 9 bases lay between the germline ends. The CDR3 DNA follows: TGTGCCAGCAGCAAGGGGGGGCAAGAGACCCAGTACTTC. It translates to CASSKGGQETQYF.

This rearrangement joins TRBV11-2 to TRBJ2-2, with D possibly TRBD2 on 6 matching bases. The CDR3 is 13 amino acids. Germline CDR1 and CDR2: SGHAT and FQNNGV. Trimming pared 5 bases from V and 2 bases from J, leaving 6 bases between. The CDR3 protein is CASSGLNTGELFF. The CDR3 DNA sequence: TGTGCCAGCAGCGGACTAAACACCGGGGAGCTGTTTTTT.

The chain combines TRBV15 with TRBJ2-2; 12 bases agree with TRBD1. Germline V gene lookup returns CDR1 LNHNV and CDR2 YYDKDF (reference sequence). This CDR3 has 17 amino acids. V lost 1 base and J lost 6; bases outside the gene matches: 6. The CDR3 here is CATSRGRDRGRSGELFF. The CDR3 nucleotides read TGTGCCACCAGCAGAGGCCGGGACAGGGGGCGGTCCGGGGAGCTGTTTTTT.

This sequence joins TRBV7-8 and TRBJ2-5, with 13 bases matching TRBD2. The trim removed 1 base at V and 13 bases at J, leaving 9 bases unmatched. The CDR3 covers 15 residues. From germline, CDR1 is SGHVS and CDR2 FQNEAQ. CDR3 DNA sequence: TGTGCCAGCAGCTTAGAACTAGCGGGGGGGCCTTATGGGTACTTC. The encoded protein is CASSLELAGGPYGYF.

Only one count was recorded for this clone. The J gene is TRBJ2-2, the V gene TRBV4-2; weak D call: TRBD2 (7 bases). The CDR3 is 17 residues long. The V end was cut by 0 bases, the J end by 5 bases, with 16 bases between. CDR1 is LGHNA and CDR2 is YNFKEQ in the germline V gene. CDR3 residues: CASSQERRRGGTGELFF. As DNA, the CDR3 is TGTGCCAGCAGCCAAGAACGGAGGAGGGGGGGGACCGGGGAGCTGTTTTTT.

The J gene is TRBJ2-7, the V gene TRBV2, with 8 positions matching TRBD1. This CDR3 has 14 residues. J lost 6 bases, V lost 7 bases, and 11 bases had no gene match. Germline V gene data show CDR1 as SNHLY and CDR2 as FYNNEI. CDR3 region: CASIPQGAVGEQYF. In nucleotides, the CDR3 is TGTGCCAGCATCCCTCAGGGGGCAGTAGGCGAGCAGTACTTC.

The CDR3 DNA reads as TGTGCCAGTGAGGACAGGGGGTACACCGGGGAGCTGTTTTTT. Protein sequence: CASEDRGYTGELFF. J is TRBJ2-2 and V is TRBV19, with 10 bases that match TRBD1. CDR1 is LNHDA and CDR2 is SQIVND in the germline V gene (reference sequence). The length of the CDR3 is 14 residues. Losses at the gene ends were 8 bases for V and 3 bases for J; bases not matched to a gene: 3.

The V and J genes are TRBV10-1 and TRBJ2-2; a possible D gene is TRBD2 (6 bases). Trimming shortened V by 6 bases and J by 3 bases, and 14 bases separated the two germline ends. The CDR3 runs to 15 residues. CDR1 is WNHNN, CDR2 SYGVQD, per germline (reference sequence). CDR3 sequence reads: CASSGTGVHTGELFF. The DNA for the CDR3 is TGCGCCAGCAGCGGGACGGGAGTTCACACCGGGGAGCTGTTTTTT.

J is TRBJ2-7 and V is TRBV4-1, with a tentative D call TRBD1 (6 bases). This CDR3 spans 16 amino acids. CDR1 is MGHRA, CDR2 YSYEKL, per germline. V was cut by 1 base and J by 3 bases, with 16 bases left in between. In DNA form, the CDR3 reads TGCGCCAGCAGCCAAGGGGTAGGGGGACGACTCTACGAGCAGTACTTC. This sequence encodes CASSQGVGGRLYEQYF.

The CDR3 bases are TGTGCCACCAGCAGAGATGTGGGGGGCGAGCAGTACTTC. As protein: CATSRDVGGEQYF. The chain uses TRBV15 and TRBJ2-7; perhaps TRBD2 as D (6 bases). The CDR3 is 13 amino acids. The V end lost 0 bases, the J end lost 6 bases, and 9 bases lay between the germline ends. Per the germline V gene, CDR1 is LNHNV and CDR2 is YYDKDF (reference sequence).